One and the same sample provided the 2 T cell receptor beta chains below, sequenced in a study of metastatic and nonmetastatic thyroid tumors. Thyroid surgery took place with no prior treatment in any patient. TCRdb redid the clone calls on the PCR reads using MiXCR. The data contain about 25,000 clones, around an eighth of them singletons. The specimen was blood. These receptors were collected from a female donor with papillary thyroid cancer or a benign thyroid nodule (not recorded which). Some clones in this sample may be carry-over from other donors' samples.

This clone was recorded many times. The chain recombines TRBV6-1 with TRBJ2-5; TRBD1 or TRBD2 may be the D gene (6 bases each). This CDR3 is built from 15 residues. Germline V CDR1 and CDR2: MNHNS, SASEGT. The V end lost 5 bases, the J end lost 1 base, and 14 bases lay between the germline ends. CDR3 in amino acids: CASSTLGGTQETQYF. CDR3 nucleotides: TGTGCCAGCAGTACATTAGGGGGGACCCAAGAGACCCAGTACTTC.

This clone was seen repeatedly, ten times or more. The chain uses TRBV19 and TRBJ2-5; no clear D. V shed 3 bases and J shed 4 bases, with 9 bases lying between them. The CDR3 has 13 residues. The germline V gene encodes CDR1 LNHDA and CDR2 SQIVND (reference sequence). The CDR3 sequence is CASSIMGGETQYF. CDR3 DNA: TGTGCCAGTAGTATCATGGGTGGAGAGACCCAGTACTTC.